There are a few counts of the clone carrying this TCR beta chain. The sample comes from a study of T cells after yellow fever vaccination. CDR1 is SEHNR and CDR2 is FQNEAQ in the germline V gene (reference sequence). The CDR3 is made up of 18 amino acids. V was clipped by 2 bases and J by 5 bases; unmatched bases: 15. 5'RACE template switching produced TCR cDNA carrying a universal primer site and UMIs. A single record per CDR3 protein comes from TCRdb applying MiXCR to the 5' RACE reads. The sample lists 150,000 to 200,000 distinct CDR3 sequences, 8% to 13% occurring once. The material was CD8+ T cells sorted from PBMCs, obtained 15 days after the yellow fever booster vaccination. The sequence was obtained from a man between 18 and 29 years old who received the YFV17D yellow fever vaccine. The chain carries TRBV7-9 and TRBJ2-1, with 7 positions matching TRBD1. The CDR3 is CASSLSARDSVRNNEQFF. CDR3 DNA sequence: TGTGCCAGCAGCTTATCGGCCCGGGACAGCGTCCGGAACAATGAGCAGTTCTTC.